The clone carrying this TCR beta chain was observed a single time. Its antigen is unidentified. This entry is derived from a study of T cell responses to AZD1222 COVID-19 vaccine. Notes on the study in general: Sampling that yielded the repertoires occurred only after the peak T cell response.

Assay: immunoSEQ multiplex PCR; the TCRdb copy retains only in-frame clones and omits some. The sample carries 75,000 to 95,000 clones, approximately 90% recorded once. V lost 0 bases, J lost 5 bases, and 13 bases lay in between. CDR1 MNHNY and CDR2 SVGAGI come from the germline V gene (reference sequence). CDR3 size: 15 residues. V usage is TRBV6-6 and J usage is TRBJ1-1; a weak D match, TRBD1 (5 bases). The sequence was collected from an adult in good health. The specimen was peripheral blood, collected on day 0 of AZD1222 vaccination. The chain's CDR3 is CASSYSGQGKTEAFF. In nucleotides, the CDR3 is TGTGCCAGCAGTTACTCTGGGCAGGGTAAAACTGAAGCTTTCTTT.